Each of the 30 T cell receptor beta chains below was sequenced from the same sample in a study of blood T cell repertoires in COVID-19. TCRdb's table, derived via immunoSEQ multiplex PCR, lists solely in-frame clones and lacks some. Of under 200,000 clones listed, under 80% are singletons. Sequencing was done on a sample of peripheral blood. The receptors derive from a woman over 75 with acute or convalescent COVID-19.

The V call is TRBV5-5, the J call TRBJ2-6, with D perhaps TRBD1 (5 bases). Trimming pared 0 bases from V and 11 bases from J, leaving 12 bases between. Germline CDR1 SGHKS, CDR2 YYEKEE (reference sequence). This CDR3 spans 14 amino acids. The CDR3 protein is CASSLVGALDVLTF. DNA for the CDR3: TGTGCCAGCAGCTTGGTTGGGGCGCTGGACGTCCTGACTTTC. Filled out from reference TRBV5-5 and TRBJ2-6, the complete variable domain reads DAGVTQSPTHLIKTRGQQVTLRCSPISGHKSVSWYQQVLGQGPQFIFQYYEKEERGRGNFPDRFSARQFPNYSSELNVNALLLGDSALYLCASSLVGALDVLTFGAGSRLTVL.

V usage is TRBV29-1 and J usage is TRBJ2-7, with TRBD2 matching 9 bases. V was clipped by 0 bases and J by 3 bases; unmatched bases: 3. CDR1 and CDR2 (germline): SQVTM, ANQGSEA. The CDR3 has 14 amino acids. The CDR3 sequence: CSVEERSGSYEQYF. CDR3 nucleotides: TGCAGCGTTGAAGAGCGTAGCGGGAGCTACGAGCAGTACTTC.

The chain links TRBV19 to TRBJ2-1; TRBD2 matches at 8 bases. V lost 1 base to trimming and J lost 5 bases; unmatched junction nucleotides: 10. The CDR3 extends over 17 amino acids. The germline CDR1 and CDR2 sequences are LNHDA and SQIVND (reference sequence). The CDR3 loop is CASSIALGTRINNEQFF. The CDR3 DNA follows: TGTGCCAGTAGTATAGCGCTCGGGACTAGGATCAACAATGAGCAGTTCTTC.

This clone has just one count. The gene calls are TRBV11-2 and TRBJ2-7; TRBD1 matches 8 bases. CDR3 length: 17 amino acids. Germline assignment: CDR1 SGHAT and CDR2 FQNNGV. V lost 4 bases and J lost 1; bases outside the gene matches: 12. DNA for the CDR3: TGTGCCAGCAGCTCGGTGCGCGGACAGGGAGCGTCCTACGAGCAGTACTTC. It is translated as CASSSVRGQGASYEQYF.

This clone was counted a few times. For the CDR3, the DNA is TGTGCCAGCAGTTTCGACGGGAGAGGATACTACGAGCAGTACTTC. This sequence encodes CASSFDGRGYYEQYF. The rearrangement uses TRBV27 and TRBJ2-7; the D gene is possibly TRBD2 (6 bases). Trimming stripped 3 bases from V and 3 bases from J, with 15 bases between. The CDR3 runs to 15 residues. Germline-derived CDR1 and CDR2 are MNHEY and SMNVEV (reference sequence).

The chain joins TRBV10-3 to TRBJ2-3, with unresolved D. CDR1 and CDR2 from the germline V gene are ENHRY and SYGVKD. V lost 3 bases to trimming and J lost 2 bases, with 9 bases between them. This CDR3 has 14 amino acids. In nucleotides, the CDR3 is TGTGCCATCAGTGAAAACAGAAACACAGATACGCAGTATTTT. It encodes CAISENRNTDTQYF.

The chain has TRBV2 and TRBJ1-2; D remains ambiguous. The V gene lost 2 bases and the J gene lost 8 bases, with 18 bases spanning the gap. The CDR3 extends over 15 amino acids. Germline V gene data show CDR1 as SNHLY and CDR2 as FYNNEI. This CDR3 reads CASSERLQAAGGYTF. CDR3 nucleotides: TGTGCCAGCAGTGAAAGGCTTCAGGCGGCGGGGGGCTACACCTTC.

The CDR3 DNA is TGTGCCAGCAGTTACACAGATGGGCGGGTTGGGTCTAATACGCAGTATTTT. It specifies CASSYTDGRVGSNTQYF. The rearrangement links TRBV27 to TRBJ2-3, with D maybe TRBD2 (5 bases). V lost 4 bases and J 7 bases, leaving 24 bases between the germline ends. CDR1 is MNHEY and CDR2 is SMNVEV in the germline V gene (reference sequence). CDR3 length equals 17 residues.

V and J are TRBV18 and TRBJ2-7; D may be TRBD1 (5 bases). The length of the CDR3 is 15 residues. Germline V gene lookup returns CDR1 KGHSH and CDR2 LQKENI. V lost 3 bases and J lost 0, with 12 bases in between. The CDR3 reads CASSPPGHSSYEQYF. Here the CDR3 DNA reads TGTGCCAGCTCACCCCCCGGACACAGCTCCTACGAGCAGTACTTC.

CDR3 loop: CASSDGVTDTQYF. CDR3 coding DNA: TGTGCCAGCAGTGACGGTGTCACAGATACGCAGTATTTT. This chain links TRBV6-1 with TRBJ2-3; D call uncertain. V was clipped by 3 bases and J by 2 bases, with 6 bases between them. Germline CDR1 MNHNS, CDR2 SASEGT. This CDR3 spans 13 amino acids.

There are a few counts of this clone. The chain recombines TRBV21-1 with TRBJ1-1. TRBV21-1 is a pseudogene. This CDR3 has 14 residues. The DNA of the CDR3 is TGTGCCAGCAGATACCCGAGAGTGTGCACTGAAGCTTTCTTT. Encoded protein: CASRYPRVCTEAFF.

This clone was found once. The chain employs TRBV30 and TRBJ2-3; the match to TRBD2 covers 8 bases. The CDR3 sequence is 15 residues long. The V gene's germline CDR1 is GTSNPN and CDR2 SVGIG (reference sequence). With V trimmed by 0 bases and J by 6 bases, 8 bases remained unmatched. The CDR3 nucleotides are TGTGCCTGGAGTGTTAGCGGGACCTTCGTGGATACGCAGTATTTT. Amino acids: CAWSVSGTFVDTQYF.

This rearrangement joins TRBV6-1 to TRBJ1-2; D might be TRBD1 (6 bases). V was trimmed by 0 bases and J by 4 bases, leaving 15 bases between them. The germline V gene encodes CDR1 MNHNS and CDR2 SASEGT. The CDR3 is made up of 16 amino acids. The CDR3 protein is CASSEASGQGIYGYTF. CDR3 nucleotide sequence: TGTGCCAGCAGTGAAGCTAGTGGGCAGGGGATCTATGGCTACACCTTC.

The chain uses TRBV7-9 and TRBJ2-3; 9 positions match TRBD1. The CDR3 covers 15 residues. V lost 5 bases and J lost 1; bases outside the gene matches: 4. Germline CDR1 and CDR2: SEHNR and FQNEAQ (reference sequence). The CDR3 sequence: CASSGYRGRTDTQYF. CDR3 nucleotide sequence: TGTGCCAGCAGCGGATACAGGGGGCGCACAGATACGCAGTATTTT.

In the case of this clone: Germline and junction disagree at one end, which may indicate a read error. V gene TRBV4-1 combines with J gene TRBJ2-7; the D gene is possibly TRBD1 (5 bases). CDR3 size: 14 residues. CDR1 MGHRA and CDR2 YSYEKL come from the germline V gene. Here the CDR3 DNA reads TGCGCCAGCAGCCAAGAGGGGCCTACGTTCGAGCGGTACTTC. Translating gives CASSQEGPTFERYF.

Here the CDR3 DNA reads TGCGCCAGCAGCCAAGCCCCTACCAGCGGCAATGAGCAGTTCTTC. This translates into CASSQAPTSGNEQFF. The rearrangement uses TRBV4-1 and TRBJ2-1, with a weak D call TRBD2 (5 bases). Germline CDR1 MGHRA, CDR2 YSYEKL. V dropped 1 base and J dropped 6 bases, with 13 bases sitting between them. CDR3 size: 15 residues.

The chain couples TRBV19 to TRBJ2-6; the D is unclear. Germline CDR1 LNHDA, CDR2 SQIVND (reference sequence). The CDR3 sequence is 16 residues long. V was shortened by 5 bases and J by 0 bases, with 11 bases between the two germline ends. This CDR3 is CASSSEALSGANVLTF. CDR3 in DNA: TGTGCCAGTAGTTCCGAGGCCCTCTCTGGGGCCAACGTCCTGACTTTC.

The sample holds a few counts of this clone. The rearrangement uses TRBV5-6 and TRBJ2-5, with 7 positions matching TRBD1. This CDR3 contains 14 residues. Germline assignment: CDR1 SGHDT and CDR2 YYEEEE. J was trimmed by 2 bases and V by 0 bases; bases with no gene match: 1. CDR3 DNA sequence: TGTGCCAGCAGCTTGGGGACAGGACAAGAGACCCAGTACTTC. Its translation is CASSLGTGQETQYF.

This chain's CDR3 is CASSSDGLKNIQYF. CDR3 in DNA: TGTGCCAGCAGTTCGGACGGACTAAAAAACATTCAGTACTTC. The chain joins TRBV28 to TRBJ2-4; the D gene is possibly TRBD2 (6 bases). Germline V gene data show CDR1 as MDHEN and CDR2 as SYDVKM. Deletions cut 4 bases from V and 4 bases from J, with 11 bases between. The CDR3 loop spans 14 amino acids.

This chain uses TRBV9 with TRBJ2-7, with TRBD1 as a possible D gene (6 bases). Germline loops: CDR1 SGDLS, CDR2 YYNGEE. V dropped 2 bases and J dropped 5 bases, with 11 bases sitting between them. The CDR3 consists of 13 residues. For the CDR3, the DNA is TGTGCCAGCAGCGTGCAGGGGTACAACGAGCAGTACTTC. It specifies CASSVQGYNEQYF.

The chain joins TRBV4-1 to TRBJ1-5; D possibly corresponds to TRBD1 (6 bases). This CDR3 has 15 residues. From germline, CDR1 is MGHRA and CDR2 YSYEKL. The V gene lost 2 bases and the J gene lost 6 bases, with 14 bases spanning the gap. CDR3 DNA: TGCGCCAGCAGCCAATCCCCGACAGGATCTCAGCCCCAGCATTTT. Translation: CASSQSPTGSQPQHF.

This chain links TRBV6-5 with TRBJ2-2; 9 bases are shared with TRBD1. Germline loops: CDR1 MNHEY, CDR2 SVGAGI. CDR3 length equals 13 residues. Trimming removed 8 bases from V and 6 bases from J; junction bases left unmatched: 4. The CDR3 DNA is TGTGCCAGCCGCCGGGACAGGGCCGGGGAGCTGTTTTTT. It yields the protein CASRRDRAGELFF.

The V gene is TRBV19, the J gene TRBJ1-5, with TRBD1 matching over 11 bases. CDR1 and CDR2 from the germline V gene are LNHDA and SQIVND (reference sequence). Unmatched junction bases numbered 5, after V lost 6 bases and J lost 7 bases. This CDR3 is 14 amino acids long. The CDR3 region has the DNA TGTGCCAGTAGCCCGGGACAGGGGGGCCAGCCCCAGCATTTT. This translates into CASSPGQGGQPQHF.

This clone was found once. V is TRBV2 and J is TRBJ1-4, with 7 bases aligning to TRBD1. The CDR3 extends over 14 amino acids. Looked up from germline, CDR1 is SNHLY and CDR2 is FYNNEI. V shed 8 bases and J 6 bases; nucleotides not matched to a gene: 9. CDR3 protein: CASVRQGEDEKLFF. The CDR3 DNA is TGTGCCAGCGTCAGACAGGGAGAAGATGAAAAACTGTTTTTT.

The J gene is TRBJ2-7, the V gene TRBV4-2; TRBD2 matches at 8 bases. Trimming cost V 4 bases and J 12 bases; bases outside gene matches: 17. The CDR3 runs to 15 residues. Germline values: CDR1 LGHNA, CDR2 YNFKEQ. The CDR3 protein is CASSPGGASGRRPYF. In DNA, the CDR3 is TGTGCCAGCAGCCCTGGAGGAGCAAGCGGGAGAAGGCCGTACTTC.

This chain links TRBV6-5 with TRBJ1-1; 8 nucleotides align to TRBD1. CDR1 is MNHEY and CDR2 is SVGAGI in the germline V gene. V lost 6 bases to trimming and J lost 10 bases; unmatched junction nucleotides: 16. This CDR3 comprises 15 residues. CDR3: CASRPTGGDSLRAFF. The CDR3 coding sequence is TGTGCCAGCAGACCTACAGGGGGAGATTCCCTCCGAGCTTTCTTT.

The chain recombines TRBV3-1 (or the pseudogene TRBV3-2) with TRBJ2-5, with 12 bases aligning to TRBD2. This CDR3 has 14 amino acids. Germline values: CDR1 LGHDT, CDR2 YNNKEL (reference sequence). Trimming at V came to 4 bases and at J to 5 bases, leaving 2 bases not matched to a gene. Here the CDR3 reads CASSRLAGEETQYF. The CDR3 coding sequence is TGTGCCAGCAGCCGACTAGCGGGAGAGGAGACCCAGTACTTC.

This clone was counted between two and nine times. This chain uses TRBV29-1 with TRBJ1-1; TRBD1 is a possible D gene (6 bases). This CDR3 spans 13 amino acids. Looked up from germline, CDR1 is SQVTM and CDR2 is ANQGSEA. Trimming left V 8 bases short and J 8 bases short, with 21 bases between. CDR3 DNA sequence: TGCAGCACAAATTACGGGACACGCAGCGAAGCTTTCTTT. It translates to CSTNYGTRSEAFF.

This clone was detected only a few times. The chain has TRBV5-1 and TRBJ1-6; TRBD1 matches 10 bases. J lost 10 bases, V lost 8 bases, and 15 bases had no gene match. This CDR3 spans 16 amino acids. Germline assignment: CDR1 SGHRS and CDR2 YFSETQ. The CDR3 coding sequence is TGCGCCAGTAATACAGGGACAGGGGCCTCTCGGTCACCCCTCCACTTT. Translating gives CASNTGTGASRSPLHF. The full variable domain, completed using reference TRBV5-1 and TRBJ1-6, is KAGVTQTPRYLIKTRGQQVTLSCSPISGHRSVSWYQQTPGQGLQFLFEYFSETQRNKGNFPGRFSGRQFSNSRSEMNVSTLELGDSALYLCASNTGTGASRSPLHFGNGTRLTVT.

V and J are TRBV2 and TRBJ1-1; D perhaps matches TRBD1 (6 bases). Trimming cost V 2 bases and J 1 base, with 11 bases left between them. Germline assignment: CDR1 SNHLY and CDR2 FYNNEI. This CDR3 comprises 15 residues. The chain's CDR3 is CASSEQGPSNTEAFF. The DNA of the CDR3 is TGTGCCAGCAGTGAACAGGGGCCGTCGAACACTGAAGCTTTCTTT. The entire variable domain, with the rest obtained from reference TRBV2 and TRBJ1-1, is as follows: EPEVTQTPSHQVTQMGQEVILRCVPISNHLYFYWYRQILGQKVEFLVSFYNNEISEKSEIFDDQFSVERPDGSNFTLKIRSTKLEDSAMYFCASSEQGPSNTEAFFGQGTRLTVV.